A single sample is the source of the 23 T cell receptor beta chains below, sequenced in a study of vaccination and CD4 T cells after COVID-19. Their recognized antigens are unknown. Treatment defined: 10-day PBMC culture with coronavirus spike peptide pools or control peptides (ViraFEST assay). Samples of CD4+ T cells were obtained from the unexposed donor before the COVID-19 pandemic (2011-2018). Sequenced with the Oncomine TCR Beta short-read assay was DNA taken from cultured CD4+ T cells. TCRdb fed the PCR reads into MiXCR, producing one record per CDR3 protein. The data show about 10,000 distinct CDR3 sequences, with roughly 50% seen just once and around 24% held by the top ten. The sequencing input was CD4+ T cells from blood, cultured in vitro. The receptor set was obtained from a human donor in good health.

V gene TRBV4-1 combines with J gene TRBJ1-6; possibly TRBD1 for D (5 bases). Germline CDR1 and CDR2: MGHRA and YSYEKL. The CDR3 contains 16 residues. V lost 0 bases, J lost 8 bases, and 14 bases lay in between. The CDR3 nucleotides read TGCGCCAGCAGCCAAGAGAAGGCAGGGACGTATTCACCCCTCCACTTT. Its protein product is CASSQEKAGTYSPLHF.

The chain employs TRBV20-1 and TRBJ1-1, with no clear D. CDR3 size: 13 residues. Per the germline V gene, CDR1 is DFQATT and CDR2 is SNEGSKA (reference sequence). V was pared by 3 bases and J by 1 base, with 9 bases between. The CDR3 bases are TGCAGTGCTAGCCGCCCACAGAACACTGAAGCTTTCTTT. Translating gives CSASRPQNTEAFF.

The chain links TRBV7-9 to TRBJ2-5; D is unclear. V dropped 7 bases and J dropped 5 bases, with 8 bases sitting between them. Germline CDR1 is SEHNR and CDR2 is FQNEAQ (reference sequence). The CDR3 sequence is 11 residues long. The CDR3 nucleotides are TGTGCCAGCACGACCTCGGAGACCCAGTACTTC. Amino acids: CASTTSETQYF.

This clonotype has just a few counts. This sequence joins TRBV6-2 or TRBV6-3 and TRBJ2-3; possible D gene TRBD1, 6 bases. Trimming cost V 0 bases and J 2 bases, with 15 bases left between them. CDR1 is MNHEY, CDR2 SVGEGT, per germline. The CDR3 contains 17 residues. This chain's CDR3 is CASSYSSGRGITDTQYF. CDR3 nucleotides: TGTGCCAGCAGTTACTCGAGCGGCAGGGGAATCACAGATACGCAGTATTTT.

This chain connects TRBV5-1 to TRBJ1-5; D not certain. With 7 bases removed from V and 0 bases from J, the gap between germline ends came to 14 bases. CDR1 and CDR2 (germline): SGHRS, YFSETQ. This CDR3 has 15 residues. The CDR3 spells CASRPTAFSNQPQHF. The CDR3 DNA sequence: TGCGCCAGCCGGCCAACAGCCTTTAGCAATCAGCCCCAGCATTTT.

This clonotype was detected a few times. The genes are TRBV6-1 and TRBJ1-1, with 7 bases fitting TRBD1. This CDR3 is 13 amino acids long. Per the germline V gene, CDR1 is MNHNS and CDR2 is SASEGT. V was clipped by 6 bases and J by 3 bases; unmatched bases: 4. In nucleotides, the CDR3 is TGTGCCAGCAGGACAGGGTGGGACACTGAAGCTTTCTTT. The encoded protein is CASRTGWDTEAFF.

This clonotype appeared a few times. The rearrangement uses TRBV27 and TRBJ1-5; 9 positions agree with TRBD1. Germline CDR1 is MNHEY and CDR2 is SMNVEV (reference sequence). The CDR3 spans 18 residues. J was trimmed by 4 bases and V by 5 bases; bases with no gene match: 15. The CDR3 DNA sequence: TGTGCCAGCAGTAAGGGACAGGGTTCGACTTTTGCAAATCAGCCCCAGCATTTT. This translates into CASSKGQGSTFANQPQHF.

The chain joins TRBV30 to TRBJ1-2, with D maybe TRBD1 (5 bases). This CDR3 has 14 amino acids. Trimming shortened V by 0 bases and J by 6 bases, and 14 bases separated the two germline ends. Germline assignment: CDR1 GTSNPN and CDR2 SVGIG (reference sequence). CDR3 sequence reads: CAWSVRGDSHGYTF. The CDR3 DNA follows: TGTGCCTGGAGTGTACGAGGGGATAGTCATGGCTACACCTTC.

This clonotype was observed a handful of times. The chain links TRBV20-1 to TRBJ1-2; 7 bases line up with TRBD1. Germline CDR1 reads DFQATT; CDR2 reads SNEGSKA (reference sequence). The CDR3 sequence is 16 residues long. V dropped 0 bases and J dropped 8; count of bases not matched to a gene: 15. CDR3 in amino acids: CSARENMGTAARGYTF. The DNA of the CDR3 is TGCAGTGCTAGAGAGAACATGGGGACAGCCGCAAGGGGCTACACCTTC.

This clonotype was detected a few times. The V call is TRBV2, the J call TRBJ1-5; D remains ambiguous. V was pared by 1 base and J by 0 bases, with 4 bases between. Looked up from germline, CDR1 is SNHLY and CDR2 is FYNNEI. The CDR3 totals 14 residues. The CDR3 DNA reads as TGTGCCAGCAGTGAAGTCCCTAGCAATCAGCCCCAGCATTTT. Protein sequence: CASSEVPSNQPQHF.

This clonotype was detected once. The chain is built from TRBV10-3 and TRBJ2-3; 8 nucleotides align to TRBD2. The CDR3 contains 16 residues. Germline CDR1 ENHRY, CDR2 SYGVKD. V was clipped by 5 bases and J by 5 bases; unmatched bases: 12. Here the CDR3 DNA reads TGTGCCATCAGTTCGGACCTAAGCGGGGGCGAAGATACGCAGTATTTT. Encoded protein: CAISSDLSGGEDTQYF.

Only a few counts were recorded for this clonotype. This chain joins TRBV19 and TRBJ1-2, with D uncertain. CDR1 is LNHDA, CDR2 SQIVND, per germline (reference sequence). V lost 5 bases to trimming and J lost 2 bases, with 12 bases between them. The CDR3 covers 14 residues. For the CDR3, the DNA is TGTGCCAGTAGTTATTTCTCGGAGAACTATGGCTACACCTTC. Amino acid sequence: CASSYFSENYGYTF.

This chain joins TRBV19 and TRBJ1-6, with 8 bases that match TRBD1. Germline V gene data show CDR1 as LNHDA and CDR2 as SQIVND (reference sequence). This CDR3 comprises 14 residues. The ends lost 4 bases at V and 9 bases at J; junction bases unmatched: 5. CDR3 sequence (DNA): TGTGCCAGTAGTAACCTCGACAGGGGTTCACCCCTCCACTTT. This translates into CASSNLDRGSPLHF.

V and J are TRBV18 and TRBJ2-3; 9 bases line up with TRBD2. The CDR3 has 16 amino acids. J was trimmed by 3 bases and V by 3 bases; bases with no gene match: 7. Germline CDR1 KGHSH, CDR2 LQKENI. This CDR3 is CASSPTGTSSTDTQYF. The CDR3 DNA reads as TGTGCCAGCTCACCGACCGGGACTAGCTCGACAGATACGCAGTATTTT.

This chain joins TRBV6-2 or TRBV6-3 and TRBJ1-1; no clear D. The CDR3 spans 10 residues. Trimming took 6 bases from V and 2 from J, leaving 1 base between them. Germline V gene lookup returns CDR1 MNHEY and CDR2 SVGEGT. The CDR3 DNA sequence: TGTGCCAGCAGCAACACTGAAGCTTTCTTT. It translates to CASSNTEAFF.

This chain uses TRBV30 with TRBJ1-5; no clear D gene. Per the germline V gene, CDR1 is GTSNPN and CDR2 is SVGIG (reference sequence). V dropped 1 base and J dropped 2 bases, with 6 bases sitting between them. This CDR3 is built from 13 residues. CDR3: CAWSGQGNQPQHF. CDR3 DNA: TGTGCCTGGAGTGGGCAGGGCAATCAGCCCCAGCATTTT.

This clonotype was seen more than once but under ten times. The chain joins TRBV27 to TRBJ1-2; 7 bases map to TRBD1. The germline gives CDR1 MNHEY, CDR2 SMNVEV (reference sequence). This CDR3 region has 14 residues. With 5 bases clipped from V and 1 base from J, the junction kept 4 bases outside the gene matches. This CDR3 reads CASSMGQHNYGYTF. CDR3 nucleotides: TGTGCCAGCAGTATGGGACAGCATAACTATGGCTACACCTTC.

A few counts support this clonotype. The chain is built from TRBV4-1 and TRBJ1-1; D not resolved. Germline lookup yields CDR1 MGHRA and CDR2 YSYEKL. Trimming removed 1 base from V and 4 bases from J, with 13 bases in between. The CDR3 contains 15 residues. The CDR3 loop is CASSQGSGFGTEAFF. In DNA form, the CDR3 reads TGCGCCAGCAGCCAAGGATCCGGCTTCGGCACTGAAGCTTTCTTT.

This clonotype was observed a single time. The gene calls are TRBV20-1 and TRBJ2-3; D might be TRBD2 (6 bases). The CDR3 contains 14 residues. V lost 3 bases, J lost 6 bases, and 16 bases lay in between. CDR1 is DFQATT and CDR2 is SNEGSKA in the germline V gene (reference sequence). The CDR3 DNA reads as TGCAGTGCTAGTGTCGGGAGAGGCGGCGATACGCAGTATTTT. Amino acid sequence: CSASVGRGGDTQYF.

The chain recombines TRBV6-5 with TRBJ1-2, with unresolved D. CDR1 is MNHEY, CDR2 SVGAGI, per germline. Trimming stripped 0 bases from V and 5 bases from J, with 19 bases between. The CDR3 contains 17 residues. CDR3 region: CASSYSNRVTNSYGYTF. The DNA for the CDR3 is TGTGCCAGCAGTTACTCGAACCGGGTCACAAACTCTTATGGCTACACCTTC.

This clonotype appeared a few times. The chain recombines TRBV6-5 with TRBJ2-1; TRBD2 aligns across 8 bases. CDR3 length: 15 residues. The V and J ends lost 2 bases and 3 bases, in that order; junction bases with no gene match: 3. In germline, CDR1 is MNHEY, CDR2 SVGAGI. CDR3: CASSYLSGDYNEQFF. In DNA form, the CDR3 reads TGTGCCAGCAGTTACCTTAGCGGGGACTACAATGAGCAGTTCTTC.

This chain joins TRBV7-2 and TRBJ1-4, with D perhaps matching TRBD1 (5 bases). The CDR3 runs to 15 residues. The germline V and J ends were trimmed by 1 base and 4 bases, with 10 bases remaining between them. The germline gives CDR1 SGHTA, CDR2 FQGNSA. This chain's CDR3 is CASSLVPGLNEKLFF. The CDR3 nucleotides read TGTGCCAGCAGCTTAGTTCCGGGGCTTAATGAAAAACTGTTTTTT.

The gene calls are TRBV7-2 and TRBJ1-5, with D possibly TRBD1 on 6 matching bases. Germline CDR1 and CDR2: SGHTA and FQGNSA. V lost 5 bases and J lost 0, with 14 bases in between. The CDR3 consists of 16 residues. CDR3 sequence: CASSTSGTNSNQPQHF. Here the CDR3 DNA reads TGTGCCAGCAGCACATCCGGGACAAATAGCAATCAGCCCCAGCATTTT. The whole variable domain, filled in from reference TRBV7-2 and TRBJ1-5, reads GAGVSQSPSNKVTEKGKDVELRCDPISGHTALYWYRQSLGQGLEFLIYFQGNSAPDKSGLPSDRFSAERTGGSVSTLTIQRTQQEDSAVYLCASSTSGTNSNQPQHFGDGTRLSIL.